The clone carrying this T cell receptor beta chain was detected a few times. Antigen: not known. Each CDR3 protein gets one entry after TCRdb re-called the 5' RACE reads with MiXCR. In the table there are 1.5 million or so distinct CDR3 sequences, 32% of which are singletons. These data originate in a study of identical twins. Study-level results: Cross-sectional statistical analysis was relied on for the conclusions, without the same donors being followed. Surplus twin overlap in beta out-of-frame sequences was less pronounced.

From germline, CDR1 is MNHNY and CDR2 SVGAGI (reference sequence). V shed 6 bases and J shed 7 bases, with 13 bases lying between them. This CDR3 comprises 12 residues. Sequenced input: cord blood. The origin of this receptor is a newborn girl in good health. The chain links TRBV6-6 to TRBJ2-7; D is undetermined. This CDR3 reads CASSTDANEQYF. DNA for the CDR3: TGTGCCAGCAGCACCGACGCCAATGAGCAGTACTTC.